This T cell receptor (beta chain) was documented in a study of blood T cell repertoires in COVID-19. Libraries were prepared by immunoSEQ multiplex PCR; TCRdb keeps only in-frame clonotypes and omits some of them. The table has more than 250,000 clones, 90% seen once. The CDR3 loop spans 13 amino acids. Germline assignment: CDR1 MDHEN and CDR2 SYDVKM. The V and J ends lost 7 bases and 6 bases, in that order; junction bases with no gene match: 8. The TCR sequence derives from a woman aged 18-29 years with acute COVID-19. Sequencing used PBMCs or T cells enriched from blood (not recorded which). This chain uses TRBV28 with TRBJ1-1; 7 nucleotides match TRBD1. The CDR3 sequence: CASIPQGPPEAFF. The CDR3 nucleotides read TGTGCCAGCATCCCACAGGGGCCTCCTGAAGCTTTCTTT.